The rows below give T cell receptor beta chains drawn from one sample of a study of high-grade serous ovarian cancer treatment subgroups. Libraries were prepared by immunoSEQ multiplex PCR; TCRdb keeps only in-frame clonotypes and omits some of them. The sample contains a few thousand clones, more than 70% of which appear only once. The sequencing sample was made of tumor tissue. The receptors were gathered from a human donor with high-grade serous ovarian cancer. Each CDR3 is given with its conserved first and last residue. A D gene is named only where the DNA matches it firmly. Clone size appears in some rows only: once, few, many, or a class for an expanded clone.

TRBV20-1	NA	NA	TRBJ2-7	TGCAGTGCTAGGACTACCTACGAGCAGTACTTC	CSARTTYEQYF
TRBV27	NA	NA	TRBJ2-3	TGTGCCAGCAGCGCGACTAGTGAGGATACGCAGTATTTT	CASSATSEDTQYF
TRBV19	NA	NA	TRBJ2-5	TGTGCCAGTAGTCCTCGACAGGGAGGATCGGAGACCCAGTACTTC	CASSPRQGGSETQYF
TRBV7-9	TRBD2	NA	TRBJ2-3	TGTGCCAGCAGCTTCTCAGCGGGAGACACAGATACGCAGTATTTT	CASSFSAGDTDTQYF
TRBV6-4	NA	NA	TRBJ2-3	TGTGCCAGCAGTGAGGGAGAGTCCACAGATACGCAGTATTTT	CASSEGESTDTQYF
TRBV28	NA	NA	TRBJ2-1	TGTGCCAGCAGTTTATATGGCCCTCGAGTGGAAGATGAGCAGTTCTTC	CASSLYGPRVEDEQFF
TRBV11-2	NA	NA	TRBJ2-3	TGTGCCAGCAGCCCGGATTCGTTGGGCACAGATACGCAGTATTTT	CASSPDSLGTDTQYF
TRBV13	TRBD2	NA	TRBJ2-5	TGTGCCAGCAGCCCCCGGACTAGCGGCAGGGAGACCCAGTACTTC	CASSPRTSGRETQYF
TRBV7-9	TRBD1	NA	TRBJ1-3	TGTGCCAGCAGCCCGATAGGGGGCCTCCCTGGAAACACCATATATTTT	CASSPIGGLPGNTIYF
TRBV27	NA	NA	TRBJ1-4	TGTGCCAGCAGTCCCCCAGGCTTTTATAATGAAAAACTGTTTTTT	CASSPPGFYNEKLFF
TRBV5-4	TRBD2	NA	TRBJ2-3	TGTGCCAGCAGCCTGCTAGCGGGATTCAGCACAGATACGCAGTATTTT	CASSLLAGFSTDTQYF
TRBV28	TRBD2	NA	TRBJ2-5	TGTGCCAGCAGTTCTCCAAGACTAGCCGCAGAGACCCAGTACTTC	CASSSPRLAAETQYF
TRBV10-3	NA	NA	TRBJ2-1	TGTGCCGTATCACAAAGCTCCTACAATGAGCAGTTCTTC	CAVSQSSYNEQFF
TRBV28	TRBD2	NA	TRBJ2-7	TGTGCCAGCAGTTGGGTTTATCGGGAGGACTCCTACGAGCAGTACTTC	CASSWVYREDSYEQYF
TRBV27	TRBD1	NA	TRBJ1-2	TGTGCCAGCAGCCAACAGGGGCCCTATGGCTACACCTTC	CASSQQGPYGYTF
TRBV7-2	TRBD2	NA	TRBJ2-5	TGTGCCAGCAGCTTCCTGGGCGGGAGGTTGGGAGAGACCCAGTACTTC	CASSFLGGRLGETQYF
TRBV19	NA	NA	TRBJ1-2	TGTGCCAGTAGTTCTCGATCTTTTGCGCACTATGGCTACACCTTC	CASSSRSFAHYGYTF
TRBV10-1	TRBD1	few	TRBJ2-3	TGCGCCAGCAGTTCTCCGGGACAGGGGGCAGATACGCAGTATTTT	CASSSPGQGADTQYF
TRBV18	TRBD1	NA	TRBJ1-2	TGTGCCAGCTCACCGACAGGGGGCAACTATGGCTACACCTTC	CASSPTGGNYGYTF
TRBV10-3	NA	few	TRBJ1-2	TGTGCCATCAGTGATTTAGGGCTCAGAGGGGGCTACACCTTC	CAISDLGLRGGYTF